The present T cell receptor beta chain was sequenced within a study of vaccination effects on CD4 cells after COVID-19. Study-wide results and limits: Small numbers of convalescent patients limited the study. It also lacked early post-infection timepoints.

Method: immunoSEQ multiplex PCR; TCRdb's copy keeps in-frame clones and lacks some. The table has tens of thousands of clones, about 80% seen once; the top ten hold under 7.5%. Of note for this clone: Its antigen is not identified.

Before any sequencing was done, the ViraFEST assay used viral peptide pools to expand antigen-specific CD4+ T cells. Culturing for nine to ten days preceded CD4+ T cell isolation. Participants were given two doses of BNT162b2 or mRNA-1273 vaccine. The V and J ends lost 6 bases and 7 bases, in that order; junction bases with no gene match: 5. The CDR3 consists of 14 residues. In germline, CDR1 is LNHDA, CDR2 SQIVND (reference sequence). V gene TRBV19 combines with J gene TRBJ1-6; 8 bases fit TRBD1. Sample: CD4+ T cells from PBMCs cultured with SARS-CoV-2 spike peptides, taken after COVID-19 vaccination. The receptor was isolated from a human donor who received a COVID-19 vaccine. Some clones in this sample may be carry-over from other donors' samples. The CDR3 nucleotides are TGTGCCAGTAGACCGACAGGGGTGAATTCACCCCTCCACTTT. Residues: CASRPTGVNSPLHF.